This T cell receptor beta chain was recovered during a study of vaccination and CD4 T cells after COVID-19. Sample treatment: approximately 9-day PBMC culture with coronavirus spike peptide pools or control peptides (ViraFEST assay). About 1.8 million PBMCs went into each well for culture with around 9.2 IU/ml IL-2 and around 10 ug/ml peptide pools. V lost 5 bases to trimming and J lost 4 bases, with 20 bases between them. The CDR3 sequence is 16 residues long. Germline V gene sequence: CDR1 SEHNR, CDR2 FQNEAQ (reference sequence). The study sequenced cultured CD4+ T cell DNA using the Oncomine TCR Beta short-read assay. Genomic DNA extraction was carried out from cultured CD4+ T cells. TCRdb called the PCR reads again in MiXCR, with one record for every CDR3 protein. The sample records fewer than 15,000 distinct CDR3 sequences, 45% to 65% being singletons. This clonotype showed up just once. Its specificity is unknown.

Sequencing used CD4+ T cells from blood, cultured in vitro. The sequence derives from a human donor who had recovered from COVID-19. The J gene is TRBJ2-5, the V gene TRBV7-9; D is possibly TRBD1 or TRBD2 (5 bases each). DNA of the CDR3: TGTGCCAGCAGCCTAAGGGGTGTGAGGGGATCAGAGACCCAGTACTTC. Translated: CASSLRGVRGSETQYF.